This T cell receptor beta chain is from a study of cytomegalovirus exposure and HLA in healthy donors (dated by TCRdb to about 2017). Some background on the complete study: An earlier analysis of roughly 570 of the donors reported roughly 300 Gb of sequence data and 117 million unique TCR beta sequences obtained from 150 million to 200 million T cells. In an earlier analysis of several hundred of the donors, high-throughput TCR beta sequencing was used to judge whether each TCR beta V gene segment behaved as functional or pseudogenic. Donor age, sex, ethnicity and CMV serostatus were compiled alongside the repertoire data. To study patterns of TCR occurrence, a later analysis re-analyzed previously published TCR beta repertoires from 700 or so donors and added high-resolution HLA genotyping. About 280 gigabases of sequencing data and 91 million or so unique TCR sequences made up an early release that covered approximately 700 HLA-typed donors. In addition to the first cohort of roughly 670 subjects, a separate validation cohort of approximately 130 different subjects was used. Typing coverage varied by locus: about 620-640 donors for A, B, C, DRB1 and DQB1; 522 for DQA1; over 600 for DPA1; 400 to 480 for DPB1. The genetic ancestry cluster associated with self-reported Caucasian donors included over 65% of the approximately 430 genotyped donors. The study combined high-throughput TCR immunosequencing, statistical association of individual TCRs with disease status, and machine learning to predict cytomegalovirus infection status. The aim of the study was to test whether cataloging public T cell receptors could identify signatures of past pathogen exposure. In a later genetic analysis, genome-wide SNP genotypes for about 65% of the 666 donors were used, and that subset was treated as a discovery cohort. Among about 400 genotyped donors of the cohort, an average of roughly 230,000 unique TCR beta nucleotide sequences was sequenced per donor, of which about 18% were non-productive. Rather than drawing on any new phenotypic data, the later analysis identified candidate immune exposures from TCR beta sequences and the way those sequences occurred across donors. About 5 DR-DQ haplotypes were handled as single units for association and clustering, since linkage in the cohort was strong. Every repertoire in the discovery cohort had been generated on one and the same sequencing platform. HLA typing covered class I and class II loci at four-digit resolution. The study used immunosequencing to profile the T cell repertoires of several hundred subjects and linked those repertoires to cytomegalovirus serostatus.

Beyond this particular receptor, the publication reports: Because HLA typing was missing for some donors at each locus, association tests included only the typed subset. In this cohort, only TCR beta chains were sequenced, and detectable features were limited by the absence of alpha or paired-chain data. According to a later analysis, parvovirus B19, influenza, CMV and Epstein-Barr virus appeared linked to several top co-occurrence clusters. At a false discovery rate of 0.05, a later analysis linked 15,000 to 20,000 TCR beta sequences to specific HLA alleles. According to a later genetic analysis, donors in an Asian-associated ancestry cluster had fewer N-insertions in productive TCRs than the approximately 690-donor mean. In an earlier analysis of around 600 of the donors, most TCR beta V segments were observed in productive rearrangements about 87% or about 30% of the time, broadly matching IMGT annotations. The earlier analysis of almost 600 of the donors excluded fewer than 20 rarely observed V segments, including chromosome 9 orphons, because counts were too low. When HLA alleles, especially DR and DQ, strongly co-occurred, attributing TCR associations to individual alleles was difficult. It was suggested by the authors that the approach could potentially be generalized to other disease states and immunological phenotypes. In a later analysis, most CMV-associated TCR beta chains were found to appear HLA-restricted, with HLA associations seemingly driven largely by CMV exposure. Roughly uniform sequencing depth across donors was assumed in presence/absence analyses, although this assumption may not hold. The study gave a list of some 150 TCR beta chains associated with cytomegalovirus. A group of highly shared sequence variants was considered likely to be a technical artifact of the sequencing pipeline. A later analysis found that HLA-associated TCR beta chains were more clonally expanded and had lower generation probabilities than equally common non-associated chains. In a later analysis, TCR association rates were found to vary across HLA loci, with the most associated TCRs seen for DRB1 alleles and the fewest for HLA-C alleles. Some IMGT-functional V segments, including TRBV6-2 and TRBV6-3, could not be told apart with the 87-base-pair reads, so those segments were excluded. V-gene and J-gene trimming of TCR beta chains was associated with a missense DCLRE1C variant in a later genetic analysis, and the association was replicated in an independent cohort. Across donors, most TCR sequences were observed very rarely, whereas some public TCRs were present in many individuals. In vitro tests confirmed that a few of the cytomegalovirus-associated TCR beta chains recognize cytomegalovirus antigens. For the cohort, immune exposure information was limited to CMV serostatus. A further reported finding was that TCR beta sequences accurately predicted the HLA-A and HLA-B alleles for most subjects in the first cohort. The classifier was reported to diagnose cytomegalovirus status with high specificity and sensitivity in both the original cohort and the validation cohort. Linkage disequilibrium might explain the correlated functional status among segregating V segments, but an unknown experimental factor could not be excluded.

V and J are truncated by 2 bases and 6 bases respectively, leaving an intervening sequence of 14 bases. Spanning cysteine to phenylalanine, the CDR3 consists of 15 amino acids. Here the CDR3 DNA is all that survives: 45 bases in frame from base 1. Receptor libraries were prepared by the immunoSEQ multiplex PCR assay. A mixture of 60 forward primers for TCR Vbeta segments and 13 reverse primers for TCR Jbeta segments was used in the multiplex PCR. The CDR3 region of rearranged TCR beta genes was amplified from genomic DNA with a multiplex PCR assay. The Illumina HiSeq System was used to sequence the amplified TCR beta libraries as 87-base-pair reads. For the original study's pipeline: In a later analysis, 80 million or so unique TCR beta chains were counted across the 500 to 850 repertoires, and roughly 9.9 million of these chains were shared by at least two donors. A nearest-neighbor algorithm error-corrected the raw reads and collapsed the reads into unique sequences, merging closely related sequences to remove PCR and sequencing errors. Alignment of CDR3 sequences to IMGT reference sequences was used to assign V, D and J gene segments. For a sequence to be retained, a match of at least six nucleotides to both a V gene segment and a J gene segment was required. A rearrangement counted as productive if the CDR3 had no stop codons and remained in frame with V and J, and every other rearrangement counted as non-productive. Following IMGT convention, CDR3 was defined as the stretch from the second conserved V-encoded cysteine up to the conserved J-encoded phenylalanine. The earlier analysis of 500 to 600 of the donors excluded sequences that lacked an unambiguous match to a single V gene segment. In an earlier analysis of a few hundred of the donors, a V segment was called functional when productive rearrangements were above 56.7%, and segregating when the standard deviation between donors exceeded 5%. A statistical classification framework was built to diagnose cytomegalovirus status from the catalog of TCR beta chain sequences. In a later analysis, V and J genes were assigned by comparing TCR nucleotide sequences against IMGT/GENE-DB human TR gene sequences. Using the TCRdist pipeline, a later analysis assigned CDR3 sequences along with most-parsimonious VDJ recombination scenarios. In a later analysis, each TCR beta chain was defined by its CDR3 amino acid sequence together with its V-gene family, and reads lacking a unique V-gene family were excluded. A later analysis removed 600 or so highly shared, low-generation-probability nucleotide sequences to deal with suspected cross-contamination and a sequencing artifact. For each public chain, a later analysis derived a clonal expansion index from normalized ranks of inferred template counts within each repertoire. In a later analysis, generation probabilities were computed using a VDJ recombination model fitted to out-of-frame rearrangements, and the results were checked against IGoR. In a later analysis, TCR-TCR, TCR-HLA and TCR-CMV co-occurrence was scored with hypergeometric tests, and a repertoire-size bias correction was applied to TCR pairs. In a later analysis, false discovery rates were estimated by permuting HLA or CMV assignments 20 times. In a later analysis, co-occurring TCRs were grouped with DBSCAN, and TCRdist sequence similarity was added when clustering was performed within HLA-allele-positive subsets. For co-occurrence clustering, repertoires with fewer than 30,000 or more than 120,000 public chains were excluded, along with several repertoires with anomalous nucleotide sharing. This immuneACCESS table, as held by TCRdb, lists in-frame sequences with V and J called but not all clones. Of the missing ones, under half trace to an unresolved V gene in checked studies; the others have no known cause. That table gives V, J and clone size, and the DNA gave D and trimming. This sample has fewer than 200,000 clones in its table, and 75% to 90% of those were observed once. Jointly, the top ten make up about 0.63% of the sample.

The cohort was made up of approximately 670 healthy bone marrow donors. At the time of sampling, every cohort member was nominally healthy, though immune exposures that went unrecorded were likely present. The donor was CMV seronegative and was included in the group of a few hundred seronegative cohort members. A peripheral blood sample was provided by each donor, and peripheral blood mononuclear cells were used for TCR beta sequencing. The Qiagen DNeasy Blood Extraction Kit was used to extract genomic DNA from the blood cell samples. Regarding this clone: The antigen it binds to is not known. There are no base qualities to consult, and no much larger clone falls within one base.

The sample taken for sequencing was PBMCs. The sequence links TRBV23-1 to TRBJ2-4, with a weak D call of TRBD1 (6 bases match). TRBV23-1 is annotated as an ORF whose role is uncertain. This TCR was sampled from a boy between 10 and 17 years old in good health and CMV-seronegative. Here the CDR3 is given as CASSQKTGPPNIQYF. The DNA sequence follows: TGCGCCAGCAGTCAAAAAACAGGGCCACCAAACATTCAGTACTTC.